What follows are 6 T cell receptor beta chains derived from one specimen sequenced in a study of shared clonotypes between healthy human individuals. Terminally differentiated effector memory CD45RA+ cells were excluded from the naive CD8 cells, which were CD45RO-negative and positively selected for CCR7. This table comes from immunoSEQ multiplex PCR, and its TCRdb copy is limited to in-frame clones, with some not included. There are hundreds of thousands of clones in the sample; 85% to 95% occur only once, and approximately 0.11% lies in the top ten. Sequencing used naive CD8+ T cells sorted from blood. The receptors come from a woman aged 25 to 39 in good health.

Concerning this clone itself: The same CDR3 is also encoded by other DNA sequences in this sample. The V and J genes are TRBV19 and TRBJ2-1, with TRBD2 identical over 12 bases. Looked up from germline, CDR1 is LNHDA and CDR2 is SQIVND (reference sequence). The CDR3 is made up of 14 amino acids. V was clipped by 6 bases and J by 6 bases; unmatched bases: 3. The CDR3 DNA is TGTGCCAGTAGCGGACTAGCGGGGCGCAATGAGCAGTTCTTC. It translates to CASSGLAGRNEQFF.

This clone was detected only once. This CDR3 reads CASRDTGQGIHEQYF. CDR3 sequence (DNA): TGTGCCAGCAGGGATACGGGACAGGGGATCCACGAGCAGTACTTC. The J gene is TRBJ2-7, the V gene TRBV2; 10 bases fit TRBD1. V was pared by 6 bases and J by 5 bases, with 10 bases of the junction left unmatched. The CDR3 length is 15 residues. Germline CDR1 and CDR2: SNHLY and FYNNEI.

This rearrangement joins TRBV7-3 to TRBJ1-1, with 7 bases fitting TRBD1. The CDR3 spans 15 residues. The germline gives CDR1 SGHTA, CDR2 FQGTGA. V gave up 3 bases and J gave up 5 bases; unmatched junction bases: 9. In nucleotides, the CDR3 is TGTGCCAGCAGCTTGAGTAATGAGGGGGCGACTGAAGCTTTCTTT. As protein: CASSLSNEGATEAFF.

The CDR3 region is CASSYRVSNEQYF. In nucleotides, the CDR3 is TGTGCCAGCTCCTACAGGGTAAGCAACGAGCAGTACTTC. The V and J genes are TRBV6-1 and TRBJ2-7; a possible D gene is TRBD1 (6 bases). V lost 8 bases to trimming and J lost 5 bases, with 16 bases between them. CDR3 length: 13 amino acids. CDR1 is MNHNS and CDR2 is SASEGT in the germline V gene.

The rearrangement uses TRBV11-3 and TRBJ2-5; TRBD2 matches 12 bases. Germline V lookup: CDR1 SGHNT, CDR2 YENEEA. The length of the CDR3 is 16 residues. Losses at the gene ends were 4 bases for V and 4 bases for J; bases not matched to a gene: 7. CDR3 region: CASSWPSGRDGETQYF. DNA of the CDR3: TGTGCCAGCAGCTGGCCTAGCGGGAGGGACGGAGAGACCCAGTACTTC.

This CDR3 reads CASSQVGTNYGYTF. The CDR3 DNA reads TGCGCCAGCAGCCAAGTGGGAACTAACTATGGCTACACCTTC. This sequence joins TRBV4-1 and TRBJ1-2; D is ambiguous. The CDR3 contains 14 residues. The V gene lost 1 base and the J gene lost 0 bases, with 6 bases spanning the gap. Per the germline V gene, CDR1 is MGHRA and CDR2 is YSYEKL.